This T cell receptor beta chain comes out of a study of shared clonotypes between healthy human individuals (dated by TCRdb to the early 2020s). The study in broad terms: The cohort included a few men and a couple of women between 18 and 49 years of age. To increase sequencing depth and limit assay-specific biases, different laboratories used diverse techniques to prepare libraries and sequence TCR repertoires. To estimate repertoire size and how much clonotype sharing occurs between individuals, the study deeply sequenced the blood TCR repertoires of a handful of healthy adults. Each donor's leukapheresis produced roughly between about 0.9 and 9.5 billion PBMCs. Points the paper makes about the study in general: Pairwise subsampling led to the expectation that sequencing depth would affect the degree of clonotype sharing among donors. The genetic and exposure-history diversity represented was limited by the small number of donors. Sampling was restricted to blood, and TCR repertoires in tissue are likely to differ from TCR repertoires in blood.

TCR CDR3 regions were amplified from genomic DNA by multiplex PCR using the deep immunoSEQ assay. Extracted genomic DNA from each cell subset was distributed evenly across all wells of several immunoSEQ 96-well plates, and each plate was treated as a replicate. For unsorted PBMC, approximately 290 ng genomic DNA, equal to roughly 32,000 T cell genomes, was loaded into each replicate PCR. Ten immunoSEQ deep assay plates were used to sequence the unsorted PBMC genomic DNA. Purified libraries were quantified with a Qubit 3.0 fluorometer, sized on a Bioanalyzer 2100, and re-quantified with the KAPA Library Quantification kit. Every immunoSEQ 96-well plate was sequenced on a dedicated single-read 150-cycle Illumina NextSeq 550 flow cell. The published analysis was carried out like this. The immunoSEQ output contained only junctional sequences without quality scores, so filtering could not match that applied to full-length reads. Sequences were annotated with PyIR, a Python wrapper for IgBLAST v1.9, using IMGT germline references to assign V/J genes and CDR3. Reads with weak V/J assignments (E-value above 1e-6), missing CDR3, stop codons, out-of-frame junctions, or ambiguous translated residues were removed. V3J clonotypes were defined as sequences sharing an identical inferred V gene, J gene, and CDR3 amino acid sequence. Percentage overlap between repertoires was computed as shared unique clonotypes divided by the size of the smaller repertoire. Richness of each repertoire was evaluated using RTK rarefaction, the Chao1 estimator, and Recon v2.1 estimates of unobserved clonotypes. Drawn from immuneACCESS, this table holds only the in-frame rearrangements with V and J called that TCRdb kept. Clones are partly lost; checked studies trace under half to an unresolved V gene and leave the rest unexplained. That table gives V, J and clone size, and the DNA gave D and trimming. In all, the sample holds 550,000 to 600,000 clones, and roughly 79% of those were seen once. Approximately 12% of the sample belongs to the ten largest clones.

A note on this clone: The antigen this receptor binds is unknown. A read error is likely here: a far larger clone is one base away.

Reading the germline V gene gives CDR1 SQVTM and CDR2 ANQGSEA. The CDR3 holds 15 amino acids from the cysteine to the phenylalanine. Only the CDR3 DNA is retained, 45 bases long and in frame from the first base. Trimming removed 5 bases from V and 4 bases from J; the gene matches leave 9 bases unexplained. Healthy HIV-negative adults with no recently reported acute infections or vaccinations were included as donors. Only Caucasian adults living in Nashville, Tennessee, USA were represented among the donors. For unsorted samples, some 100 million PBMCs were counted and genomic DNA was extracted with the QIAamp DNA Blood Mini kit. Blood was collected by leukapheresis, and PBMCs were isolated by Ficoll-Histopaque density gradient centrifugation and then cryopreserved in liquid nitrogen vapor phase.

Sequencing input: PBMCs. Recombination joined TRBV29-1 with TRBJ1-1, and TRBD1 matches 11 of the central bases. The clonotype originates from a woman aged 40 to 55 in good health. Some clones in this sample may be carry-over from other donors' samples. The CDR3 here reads CSVKGPGTGGTEAFF. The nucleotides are TGCAGCGTTAAGGGACCCGGGACAGGGGGCACTGAAGCTTTCTTT.